The 8 T cell receptor beta chains presented below share a single source sample, sequenced in a study of metastatic and nonmetastatic thyroid tumors. Among the patients, none had received any treatment before thyroid surgery. TCRdb recomputed clones from the PCR reads via MiXCR. The sample lists fewer than 3,500 clones, roughly 25% seen once, with more than 14% in the top ten. The sample comprised tumor tissue. These receptors all come from a female donor with papillary thyroid cancer or a benign thyroid nodule (not recorded which). Some clones in this sample may be carry-over from other donors' samples.

This clone qualifies as medium-sized. The chain recombines TRBV7-3 with TRBJ2-2; 9 bases align to TRBD1. The CDR3 loop spans 16 amino acids. Losses at the gene ends were 3 bases for V and 2 bases for J; bases not matched to a gene: 4. Looked up from germline, CDR1 is SGHTA and CDR2 is FQGTGA. CDR3 region: CASSLGGQGNTGELFF. For the CDR3, the DNA is TGTGCCAGCAGCTTGGGGGGACAGGGAAACACCGGGGAGCTGTTTTTT.

This clone was observed a handful of times. The chain uses TRBV7-6 and TRBJ2-1; D is unresolved. Germline loops: CDR1 SGHVS, CDR2 FNYEAQ. V dropped 3 bases and J dropped 2 bases, with 2 bases sitting between them. The CDR3 runs 12 residues. As DNA, the CDR3 is TGTGCCAGCAGCTTGCCCTACAATGAGCAGTTCTTC. It specifies CASSLPYNEQFF. Looking up the rest from reference TRBV7-6 and TRBJ2-1 gives the full variable domain: GAGVSQSPRYKVTKRGQDVALRCDPISGHVSLYWYRQALGQGPEFLTYFNYEAQQDKSGLPNDRFSAERPEGSISTLTIQRTEQRDSAMYRCASSLPYNEQFFGPGTRLTVL.

This clone was seen a few times. The chain recombines TRBV15 with TRBJ1-1; TRBD1 might be the D (6 bases). Trimming stripped 5 bases from V and 6 bases from J, with 10 bases between. The length of the CDR3 is 12 residues. CDR1 is LNHNV, CDR2 YYDKDF, per germline (reference sequence). CDR3: CATSGRGAEAFF. DNA of the CDR3: TGTGCCACCAGCGGCAGGGGTGCTGAAGCTTTCTTT.

The CDR3 loop reads CASSQAMEGSPLHF. CDR3 DNA: TGCGCCAGCAGCCAAGCAATGGAGGGTTCACCCCTCCACTTT. The chain couples TRBV4-3 to TRBJ1-6; unclear D gene. Trimming stripped 1 base from V and 9 bases from J, with 10 bases between. The CDR3 length is 14 residues. Germline V gene lookup returns CDR1 LGHNA and CDR2 YSLEER.

This clone is large (0.1 to 1%). The chain has TRBV11-2 and TRBJ1-1; D is possibly TRBD1 (5 bases). The CDR3 runs 13 residues. Germline CDR1 SGHAT, CDR2 FQNNGV. The germline V and J ends were trimmed by 5 bases and 3 bases, with 10 bases remaining between them. CDR3 amino acids: CASSDRDYTEAFF. CDR3 sequence (DNA): TGTGCCAGCAGCGACCGGGACTACACTGAAGCTTTCTTT.

In its sample, this clone ranks as medium-sized. The chain combines TRBV28 with TRBJ2-4; D possibly uses TRBD1 or TRBD2 (5 bases each). Trimming stripped 8 bases from V and 5 bases from J, with 25 bases between. CDR3 length: 17 amino acids. From germline, CDR1 is MDHEN and CDR2 SYDVKM. The CDR3 loop is CASPPGRGSFFENIQYF. CDR3 DNA: TGTGCCAGCCCCCCGGGACGAGGGTCTTTTTTCGAAAACATTCAGTACTTC.

There are a few counts of this clone. The J gene is TRBJ2-6, the V gene TRBV27, with D unresolved. Germline V gives CDR1 MNHEY, CDR2 SMNVEV (reference sequence). V was clipped by 6 bases and J by 0 bases, with 9 bases between them. The CDR3 runs to 15 residues. CDR3 region: CASSDSSSGANVLTF. For the CDR3, the DNA is TGTGCCAGCAGCGACTCTAGCTCTGGGGCCAACGTCCTGACTTTC.

The chain uses TRBV5-1 and TRBJ1-1; tentative D call: TRBD1 (6 bases). The germline V gene encodes CDR1 SGHRS and CDR2 YFSETQ. Trimming pared 7 bases from V and 6 bases from J, leaving 19 bases between. The CDR3 consists of 14 residues. CDR3 sequence (DNA): TGCGCCAGCGGGGGGACACCTCCCGGCGCTGAAGCTTTCTTT. Translated, it gives CASGGTPPGAEAFF.